The present entry profiles one TCR beta chain with its context. The antigen remains unidentified. Different DNA sequences within this sample yield the same CDR3. The sample is drawn from a study of shared clonotypes between healthy human individuals. Overall study results and limits: Memory subsets generally showed lower estimated richness than naive subsets.

Germline assignment: CDR1 SGHRS and CDR2 YFSETQ. The CDR3 has 15 amino acids. V lost 3 bases and J lost 1; bases outside the gene matches: 3. Deep was the level at which the assay was run. Genomic DNA per cell subset filled all wells of several immunoSEQ plates. Sorted-subset replicate PCRs used 150 to 200 ng DNA, 25,000 to 30,000 T cell genomes. The data were produced by immunoSEQ multiplex PCR, yet TCRdb's version contains in-frame clones alone and is incomplete. This table holds 730,000 or so clones, roughly 70% found once. The sequenced sample was memory CD4+ T cells sorted from blood. Indicated subset: CD45RA-negative fraction. This TCR was sampled from a woman aged 30 to 39 in good health. The chain joins TRBV5-1 to TRBJ2-1, with 8 nucleotides matching TRBD2. CDR3 in DNA: TGCGCCAGCAGCTCCCTAGCGGGTTCCTACAATGAGCAGTTCTTC. Translating gives CASSSLAGSYNEQFF.